This T cell receptor (beta chain) is from a study of blood T cell repertoires in COVID-19. This CDR3 comprises 16 residues. Germline assignment: CDR1 MNHEY and CDR2 SVGAGI. V dropped 0 bases and J dropped 8 bases, with 16 bases sitting between them. Authors' processing steps: How many nucleated cells were present was estimated from reference gene primer amplification. Measured with immunoSEQ multiplex PCR; TCRdb has only the in-frame clones, and not every one. V, J and clone size derive from that table, while D and trimming were established from the DNA sequence. The sample carries 200,000 to 250,000 clones, about four fifths recorded once. Participant age was roughly 18 to 90 years, and participants resided in roughly 24 US areas. Participants' own reports of clinical history determined their cohort assignment. Two negative PCRs, clearance, or symptom resolution were required of recovered Cohort 3 donors.

The specimen was PBMCs or T cells enriched from blood (not recorded which). The origin of this receptor is a woman aged 55-69 years who had recovered from COVID-19. The J gene is TRBJ1-4, the V gene TRBV6-5; no clear D gene. This CDR3 reads CASSYSLIGGGEKLFF. The CDR3 DNA follows: TGTGCCAGCAGTTACTCGTTAATAGGTGGAGGGGAAAAACTGTTTTTT.